These T cell receptor beta chains were read from a single sample in a study of T-cell reconstitution after alpha-beta-depleted transplantation in children. TCRdb re-called the PCR reads with MiXCR, one entry per CDR3 protein. In the table there are about 400,000 distinct CDR3 sequences, over 20% of which are singletons. The sequencing used PBMCs from the stem cell graft donor, collected from the stem cell graft. The receptor set was obtained from a human donor who donated a stem cell graft to a child with acute myeloid leukemia. CDR3s include the opening cysteine and the closing phenylalanine or tryptophan. D genes are given only for firm matches. Size is omitted from some rows. Given values are once, few, many or a class for expanded clones.

size: many
J: TRBJ2-7
V: TRBV10-3
D: .
DNA: TGTGCCATCAGCGCCGTGGGTGAGGGGGGAGGCGAGCAGTACTTC
CDR3: CAISAVGEGGGEQYF

size: few
J: TRBJ1-1
V: TRBV4-1
D: .
DNA: TGCGCCAGCAGCGCTGTTGCAGGGACCACTGAAGCTTTCTTT
CDR3: CASSAVAGTTEAFF

size: few
J: TRBJ2-5
V: TRBV23-1
D: .
DNA: TGCGCCAGCAGTCACGTGTGCACAGGGATATCCCAAGAGACCCAGTACTTC
CDR3: CASSHVCTGISQETQYF

size: many
J: TRBJ2-3
V: TRBV29-1
D: .
DNA: TGCAGCGGGCGGGGAAGCACAGATACGCAGTATTTT
CDR3: CSGRGSTDTQYF

size: few
J: TRBJ2-1
V: TRBV5-8
D: TRBD2
DNA: TGTGCCAGCAGCTTTAGGACAAGCGGGATGGCCTACAATGAGCAGTTCTTC
CDR3: CASSFRTSGMAYNEQFF

size: many
J: TRBJ1-5
V: TRBV20-1
D: TRBD1
DNA: TGCAGTGCTAGGATTTTATCCGGACAGGGAGATCTCGCCCCCCAGCATTTT
CDR3: CSARILSGQGDLAPQHF

size: .
J: TRBJ2-3
V: TRBV20-1
D: .
DNA: TGCAGTGCCCAGACTAGTGAAGGTGCAGATACGCAGTATTTT
CDR3: CSAQTSEGADTQYF

size: .
J: TRBJ2-7
V: TRBV7-6
D: TRBD1
DNA: TGTGCCAGCAGCTTAGAGGACAGGGGCTACGAGCAGTACTTC
CDR3: CASSLEDRGYEQYF

size: .
J: TRBJ2-7
V: TRBV4-1
D: TRBD1
DNA: TGCGCCAGCAACCTGACAGGGGCCATCTACGAGCAGTACTTC
CDR3: CASNLTGAIYEQYF

size: many
J: TRBJ2-1
V: TRBV6-2/TRBV6-3
D: .
DNA: TGTGCCAGCAGTTACTCGCAGGAGTACAATGAGCAGTTCTTC
CDR3: CASSYSQEYNEQFF

size: .
J: TRBJ2-7
V: TRBV29-1
D: .
DNA: TGCAGCGTTCTCCGGGAGACCCGCCCCTACGAGCAGTACTTC
CDR3: CSVLRETRPYEQYF

size: .
J: TRBJ1-5
V: TRBV12-3/TRBV12-4
D: .
DNA: TGTGCCAGCAGTCTACAGAGAAATCAGCCCCAGCATTTT
CDR3: CASSLQRNQPQHF

size: few
J: TRBJ2-5
V: TRBV7-6
D: TRBD2
DNA: TGTGCCAGCAGCAGCGGGACTAGCTGGGAGACCCAGTACTTC
CDR3: CASSSGTSWETQYF

size: few
J: TRBJ1-1
V: TRBV5-1
D: .
DNA: TGCGCCAGCAGCTTGGGCCAGGTCCCCACTGAAGCTTTCTTT
CDR3: CASSLGQVPTEAFF

size: .
J: TRBJ2-3
V: TRBV5-1
D: .
DNA: TGCGCCAGCAGCTTGGCCGAGATCACAGATACGCAGTATTTT
CDR3: CASSLAEITDTQYF

size: .
J: TRBJ2-3
V: TRBV5-1
D: TRBD1
DNA: TGCGCCAGCAGCGGCGGACAGGCGTCTGGGGATACGCAGTATTTT
CDR3: CASSGGQASGDTQYF

size: .
J: TRBJ2-7
V: TRBV12-3/TRBV12-4
D: .
DNA: TGTGCCAGCAGTTCCTACGGGCCCTACGAGCAGTACTTC
CDR3: CASSSYGPYEQYF